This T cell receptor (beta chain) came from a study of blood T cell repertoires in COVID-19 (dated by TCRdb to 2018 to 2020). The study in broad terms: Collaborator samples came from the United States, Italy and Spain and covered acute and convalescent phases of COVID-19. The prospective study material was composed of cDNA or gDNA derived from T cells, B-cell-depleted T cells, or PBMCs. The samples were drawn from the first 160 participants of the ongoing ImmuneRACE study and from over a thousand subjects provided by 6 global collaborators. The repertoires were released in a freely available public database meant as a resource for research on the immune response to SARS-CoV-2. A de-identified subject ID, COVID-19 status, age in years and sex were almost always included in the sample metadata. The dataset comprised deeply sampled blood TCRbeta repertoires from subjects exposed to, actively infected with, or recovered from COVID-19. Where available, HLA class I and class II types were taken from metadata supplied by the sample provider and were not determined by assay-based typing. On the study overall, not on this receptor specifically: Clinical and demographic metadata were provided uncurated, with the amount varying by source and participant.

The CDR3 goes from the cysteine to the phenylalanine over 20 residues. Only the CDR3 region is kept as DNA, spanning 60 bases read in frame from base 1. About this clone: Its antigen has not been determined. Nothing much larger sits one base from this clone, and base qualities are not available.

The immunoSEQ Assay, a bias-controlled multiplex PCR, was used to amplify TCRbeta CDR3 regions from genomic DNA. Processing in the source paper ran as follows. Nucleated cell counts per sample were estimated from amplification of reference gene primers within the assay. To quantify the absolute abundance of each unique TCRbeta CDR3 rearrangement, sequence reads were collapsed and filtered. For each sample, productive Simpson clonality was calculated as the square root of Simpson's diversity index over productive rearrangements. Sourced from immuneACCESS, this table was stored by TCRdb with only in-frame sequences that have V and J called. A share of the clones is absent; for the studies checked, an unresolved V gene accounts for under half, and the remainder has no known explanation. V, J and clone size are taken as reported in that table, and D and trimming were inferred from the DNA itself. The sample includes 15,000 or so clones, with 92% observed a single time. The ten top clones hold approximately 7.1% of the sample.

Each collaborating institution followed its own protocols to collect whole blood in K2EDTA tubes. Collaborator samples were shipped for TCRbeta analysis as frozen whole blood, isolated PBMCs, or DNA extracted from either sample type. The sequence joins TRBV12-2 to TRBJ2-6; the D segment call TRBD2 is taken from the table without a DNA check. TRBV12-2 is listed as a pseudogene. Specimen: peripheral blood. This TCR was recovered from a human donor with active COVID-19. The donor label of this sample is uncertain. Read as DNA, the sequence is TGTGCAAGTCGCTTAGCCAGGACTAGCGGGAGGGCACGAGGGGCCAACGTCCTGACTTTC. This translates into CASRLARTSGRARGANVLTF.